These 5 T cell receptor beta chains share one sample of origin, sequenced in a study of shared clonotypes between healthy human individuals. Generated by immunoSEQ multiplex PCR, the TCRdb table keeps only in-frame clones and is missing some. In the table there are a few hundred thousand clones, about 65% of which are singletons. Sequencing was carried out using memory CD4+ T cells sorted from blood. Sample subset: CD45RA-negative fraction. These receptors all stem from a man aged 25 to 45 in good health.

This clone was picked up a small number of times. The identical CDR3 is also encoded by other nucleotide sequences in the sample. The rearrangement uses TRBV6-4 and TRBJ2-1; 11 positions agree with TRBD2. This CDR3 is built from 14 residues. Germline V gene data show CDR1 as MRHNA and CDR2 as SNTAGT. The junction had 3 bases not matched to a gene; V was cut back by 4 bases and J by 7 bases. CDR3: CASSVAGGRNEQFF. DNA for the CDR3: TGTGCCAGCAGTGTAGCGGGAGGGCGTAATGAGCAGTTCTTC.

The rearrangement links TRBV29-1 to TRBJ2-7; 12 positions agree with TRBD2. V shed 6 bases, J shed 6 bases, and the junction held 12 bases outside the gene matches. The CDR3 spans 15 residues. Germline V gene data show CDR1 as SQVTM and CDR2 as ANQGSEA. The CDR3 protein is CSVDRLAGDPGEQYF. CDR3 DNA: TGCAGCGTAGATCGACTAGCGGGAGATCCCGGCGAGCAGTACTTC.

The chain links TRBV6-6 to TRBJ1-5; D might be TRBD1 (5 bases). The CDR3 consists of 14 residues. Germline V CDR1 and CDR2: MNHNY, SVGAGI (reference sequence). Trimming left V 2 bases short and J 3 bases short, with 8 bases between. CDR3 sequence reads: CASSYAGFNQPQHF. CDR3 DNA sequence: TGTGCCAGCAGTTACGCAGGGTTCAATCAGCCCCAGCATTTT.

This rearrangement joins TRBV28 to TRBJ1-5; D perhaps matches TRBD1 (5 bases). Germline CDR1 reads MDHEN; CDR2 reads SYDVKM. The ends were cut back, 1 base at V and 4 bases at J, with 14 bases in the middle. The CDR3 contains 16 residues. The CDR3 spells CASSLYGSGSNQPQHF. CDR3 in DNA: TGTGCCAGCAGTTTATACGGTTCAGGGTCGAATCAGCCCCAGCATTTT.

The rearrangement links TRBV7-8 to TRBJ2-1; 9 nucleotides line up with TRBD2. CDR3 length: 17 residues. Per germline, CDR1 SGHVS and CDR2 FQNEAQ. After removal of 2 bases from V and 9 bases from J, the junction contained 14 bases not matched to a gene. CDR3 sequence (DNA): TGTGCCAGCAGCTTAAAGGGGGGGTTAGCGGGAGTACGTGAGCAGTTCTTC. It yields the protein CASSLKGGLAGVREQFF. The full variable domain, rest sourced from reference TRBV7-8 and TRBJ2-1, is GAGVSQSPRYKVAKRGQDVALRCDPISGHVSLFWYQQALGQGPEFLTYFQNEAQLDKSGLPSDRFFAERPEGSVSTLKIQRTQQEDSAVYLCASSLKGGLAGVREQFFGPGTRLTVL.